This TCR beta chain emerged from a study of T cell responses to AZD1222 COVID-19 vaccine. The protocol was immunoSEQ multiplex PCR, while the TCRdb copy is restricted to in-frame clones and leaves out a portion. The table records 90,000 to 120,000 clones, roughly 92% of them present only once. With 8 bases removed from V and 5 bases from J, the gap between germline ends came to 10 bases. Germline CDR1 reads MDHEN; CDR2 reads SYDVKM. The CDR3 spans 12 residues. V and J are TRBV28 and TRBJ2-1, with D tentatively TRBD2 (6 bases). This TCR came from an adult in good health. This specimen was peripheral blood, taken on day 0 of AZD1222 vaccination. The CDR3 nucleotides are TGTGCCAGCGGCCGGAGGGACAATGAGCAGTTCTTC. Protein sequence: CASGRRDNEQFF.